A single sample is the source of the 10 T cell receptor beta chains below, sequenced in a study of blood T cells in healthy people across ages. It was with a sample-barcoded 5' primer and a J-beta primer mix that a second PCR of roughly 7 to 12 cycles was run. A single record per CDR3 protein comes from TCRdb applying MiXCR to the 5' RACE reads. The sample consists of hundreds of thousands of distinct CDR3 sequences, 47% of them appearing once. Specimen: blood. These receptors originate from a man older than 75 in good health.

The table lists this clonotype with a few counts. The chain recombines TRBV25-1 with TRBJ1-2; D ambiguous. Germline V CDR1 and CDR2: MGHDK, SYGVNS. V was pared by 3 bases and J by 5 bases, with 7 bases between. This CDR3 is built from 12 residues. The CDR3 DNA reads TGTGCCAGCAGTGACGGACGGTATGGCTACACCTTC. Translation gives CASSDGRYGYTF.

In nucleotides, the CDR3 is TGTGCCAGCAGCTTGAGGCAGGGAGCCACGGAGACCCAGTACTTC. Protein product: CASSLRQGATETQYF. V is TRBV5-6 and J is TRBJ2-5, with D possibly called TRBD1 or TRBD2 (5 bases each). Trimming removed 1 base from V and 5 bases from J, with 15 bases in between. Per the germline V gene, CDR1 is SGHDT and CDR2 is YYEEEE. The CDR3 length is 15 residues.

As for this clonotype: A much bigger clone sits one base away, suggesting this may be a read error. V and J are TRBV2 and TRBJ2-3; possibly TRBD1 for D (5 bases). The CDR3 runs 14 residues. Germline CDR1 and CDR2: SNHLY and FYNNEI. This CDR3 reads CASRGLSPTDAQYF. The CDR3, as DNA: TGTGCCAGCAGGGGGCTATCCCCCACAGATGCGCAGTATTTT.

CDR3 in amino acids: CASSKARRDRHNQPQHF. The CDR3 DNA reads TGTGCCAGCAGCAAAGCCCGAAGGGACAGACATAATCAGCCCCAGCATTTT. The V gene is TRBV21-1, the J gene TRBJ1-5; no DNA check was done on the table's D call, TRBD1. TRBV21-1 is labeled a pseudogene. The CDR3 totals 17 residues.

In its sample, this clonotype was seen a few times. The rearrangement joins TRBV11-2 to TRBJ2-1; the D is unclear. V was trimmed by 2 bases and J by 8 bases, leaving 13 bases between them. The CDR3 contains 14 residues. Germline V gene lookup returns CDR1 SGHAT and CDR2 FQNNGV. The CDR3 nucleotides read TGTGCCAGCAGCTTAAGATCTGGGTTCCATGAGCAGTTCTTC. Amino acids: CASSLRSGFHEQFF. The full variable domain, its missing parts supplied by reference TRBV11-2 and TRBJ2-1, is EAGVAQSPRYKIIEKRQSVAFWCNPISGHATLYWYQQILGQGPKLLIQFQNNGVVDDSQLPKDRFSAERLKGVDSTLKIQPAKLEDSAVYLCASSLRSGFHEQFFGPGTRLTVL.

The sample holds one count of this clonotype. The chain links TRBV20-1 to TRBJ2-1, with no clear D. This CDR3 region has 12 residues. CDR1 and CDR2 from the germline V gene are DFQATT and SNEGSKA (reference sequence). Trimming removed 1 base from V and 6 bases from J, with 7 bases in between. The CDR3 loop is CSARVSFNEQFF. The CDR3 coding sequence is TGCAGTGCTAGAGTTTCTTTCAATGAGCAGTTCTTC.

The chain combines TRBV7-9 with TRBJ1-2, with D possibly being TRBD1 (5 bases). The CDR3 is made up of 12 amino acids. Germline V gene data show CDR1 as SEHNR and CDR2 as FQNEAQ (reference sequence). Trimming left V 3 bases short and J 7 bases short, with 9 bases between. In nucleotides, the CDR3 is TGTGCCAGCAGCTTGGAGGACACTGGCTACACCTTC. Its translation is CASSLEDTGYTF.

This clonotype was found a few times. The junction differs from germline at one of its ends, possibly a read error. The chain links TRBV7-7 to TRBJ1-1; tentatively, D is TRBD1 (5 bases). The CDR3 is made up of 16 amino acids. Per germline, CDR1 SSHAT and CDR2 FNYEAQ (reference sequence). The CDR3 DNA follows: TGTGCTAGCAGCCACGACAGCCCGCCCCCAAACACTGAAGCTTTCTTT. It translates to CASSHDSPPPNTEAFF. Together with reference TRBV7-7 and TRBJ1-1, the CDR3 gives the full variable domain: GAGVSQSPRYKVTKRGQDVTLRCDPISSHATLYWYQQALGQGPEFLTYFNYEAQPDKSGLPSDRFSAERPEGSISTLTIQRTEQRDSAMYRCASSHDSPPPNTEAFFGQGTRLTVV.

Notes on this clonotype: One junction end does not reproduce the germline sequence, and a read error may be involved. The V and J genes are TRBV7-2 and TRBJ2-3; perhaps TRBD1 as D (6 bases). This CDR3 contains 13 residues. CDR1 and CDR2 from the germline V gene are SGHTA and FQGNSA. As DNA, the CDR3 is TGTGCCGGCAGCCCTCGACAGGATGTACCGCAGTATTTT. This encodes CAGSPRQDVPQYF.

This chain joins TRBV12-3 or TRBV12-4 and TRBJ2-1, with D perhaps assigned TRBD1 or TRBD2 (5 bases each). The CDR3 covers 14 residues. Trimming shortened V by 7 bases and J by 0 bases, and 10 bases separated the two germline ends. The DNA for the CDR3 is TGTGCCAGCAACGGGGACGTCTCCTACAATGAGCAGTTCTTC. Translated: CASNGDVSYNEQFF.